A selection of T cell receptor beta chains follows, all from one sample in a study of OX40 agonist ivuxolimab in advanced cancers. Sequencing used immunoSEQ multiplex PCR; TCRdb keeps in-frame clones, though not all of them. Found here are some 79,000 clones, 88% of them singletons; the top ten hold about 3.8%. The sequences come from CD4+ or CD8+ T cells sorted from blood, collected in a trial of the OX40 agonist ivuxolimab. The receptor source for this set is an adult with an advanced solid tumor such as melanoma, head and neck, liver or kidney cancer. The CDR3 runs from the conserved cysteine through the conserved F or W. D genes are given only for firm matches. Rows give clone size only sometimes, using once, few, many, or a class for an expanded clone.

>NA|TRBV28|TRBJ1-1|TRBD1
CASSLYTNRGTEAFF
TGTGCCAGCAGTTTATATACCAACAGGGGGACTGAAGCTTTCTTT
>NA|TRBV13|TRBJ2-2|NA
CASSLFWGAGNTGELFF
TGTGCCAGCAGCTTATTCTGGGGGGCAGGGAACACCGGGGAGCTGTTTTTT
>NA|TRBV13|TRBJ2-2|TRBD2
CASSPRAGTSDTGELFF
TGTGCCAGCAGCCCGAGGGCCGGGACTAGCGACACCGGGGAGCTGTTTTTT
>NA|TRBV4-1|TRBJ2-1|NA
CASSQVLIGSSPYNEQFF
TGCGCCAGCAGCCAAGTTCTCATCGGGAGCTCCCCCTACAATGAGCAGTTCTTC
>NA|TRBV4-1|TRBJ2-2|TRBD2
CASSQEGTSGRTGELFF
TGCGCCAGCAGCCAAGAGGGGACTAGCGGGAGGACCGGGGAGCTGTTTTTT
>NA|TRBV19|TRBJ2-1|TRBD2
CASSPLKAGGWNEQFF
TGTGCCAGTAGTCCACTCAAAGCGGGAGGGTGGAATGAGCAGTTCTTC
>NA|TRBV19|TRBJ2-4|NA
CASSMTAVSLAKNIQYF
TGTGCCAGTAGTATGACAGCGGTCAGCTTAGCCAAAAACATTCAGTACTTC
>once|TRBV5-1|TRBJ2-1|TRBD2
CASSLFAGVDYNEQFF
TGCGCCAGCAGCTTGTTCGCGGGAGTCGACTACAATGAGCAGTTCTTC
>once|TRBV5-4|TRBJ2-7|NA
CASRDLGTSYEQYF
TGTGCCAGCAGGGACCTTGGAACATCCTACGAGCAGTACTTC
>NA|TRBV10-3|TRBJ2-2|NA
CAIRSGTSNTGELFF
TGTGCCATCAGGTCCGGGACATCGAACACCGGGGAGCTGTTTTTT
>NA|TRBV25-1|TRBJ2-3|NA
CASSVDRTTDTQYF
TGTGCCAGCAGTGTTGACAGGACCACAGATACGCAGTATTTT
>NA|TRBV2|TRBJ2-7|TRBD2
CASIPREHYEQYF
TGTGCCAGCATTCCGCGGGAGCACTACGAGCAGTACTTC
>NA|TRBV28|TRBJ1-5|NA
CASSLSGRSNQPQHF
TGTGCCAGCAGTTTATCGGGGAGGAGCAATCAGCCCCAGCATTTT
>NA|TRBV15|TRBJ1-5|TRBD1
CATSRGGATGGSQPQHF
TGTGCCACCAGCAGAGGAGGGGCGACAGGGGGAAGTCAGCCCCAGCATTTT
>NA|TRBV19|TRBJ2-7|NA
CASSMNFGGYREQYF
TGTGCCAGTAGTATGAATTTCGGTGGATACCGGGAGCAGTACTTC
>NA|TRBV6-6|TRBJ2-3|TRBD2
CASSLAGGRGDTQYF
TGTGCCAGCAGTCTAGCGGGAGGGAGAGGAGATACGCAGTATTTT
>NA|TRBV6-1|TRBJ1-5|NA
CASRQESNQPQHF
TGTGCCAGCCGACAGGAGAGCAATCAGCCCCAGCATTTT
>NA|TRBV6-1|TRBJ1-1|TRBD1
CASTIDRGAEAFF
TGTGCCAGCACCATAGACAGGGGCGCTGAAGCTTTCTTT
>NA|TRBV7-9|TRBJ2-3|NA
CASRAGEGTAGAGQNTQYF
TGTGCCAGCAGAGCCGGGGAGGGGACAGCGGGAGCAGGACAGAATACGCAGTATTTT
>NA|TRBV6-1|TRBJ1-1|NA
CASSWNHYYEAFF
TGTGCCAGCAGTTGGAACCACTACTATGAAGCTTTCTTT
>NA|TRBV6-1|TRBJ2-6|NA
CASSQPESGANVLTF
TGTGCCAGCAGTCAGCCGGAGTCTGGGGCCAACGTCCTGACTTTC
>NA|TRBV6-1|TRBJ2-7|TRBD2
CASSEGGGRTYEQYF
TGTGCCAGCAGTGAAGGAGGCGGGAGAACCTACGAGCAGTACTTC
>NA|TRBV18|TRBJ2-3|NA
CASSPGQPPDTQYF
TGTGCCAGCTCACCAGGACAGCCCCCAGATACGCAGTATTTT
>NA|TRBV7-9|TRBJ2-2|TRBD2
CASSLTGVAGPGELFF
TGTGCCAGCAGCTTAACCGGAGTAGCGGGGCCCGGGGAGCTGTTTTTT
>NA|TRBV5-1|TRBJ1-1|NA
CASSFELQNTEAFF
TGCGCCAGCAGCTTTGAATTGCAGAACACTGAAGCTTTCTTT
>NA|TRBV5-1|TRBJ2-7|NA
CASSLAPGADPYEQYF
TGCGCCAGCAGCTTGGCCCCAGGGGCCGACCCCTACGAGCAGTACTTC
>once|TRBV2|TRBJ1-1|NA
CASMWVAGLDTEAFF
TGTGCCAGTATGTGGGTTGCGGGGCTGGACACTGAAGCTTTCTTT
>NA|TRBV6-6|TRBJ2-3|TRBD2
CASRRTSGTPTDTQYF
TGTGCCAGCAGGCGAACTAGCGGGACTCCCACAGATACGCAGTATTTT
>NA|TRBV5-6|TRBJ2-3|NA
CASSFTDTQYF
TGTGCCAGCAGCTTCACAGATACGCAGTATTTT
>NA|TRBV19|TRBJ2-2|TRBD1
CASSKDRVGTGELFF
TGTGCCAGTAGTAAAGACAGGGTAGGCACCGGGGAGCTGTTTTTT
>NA|TRBV11-3|TRBJ1-4|NA
CASSLANWEEKLFF
TGTGCCAGCAGCTTAGCCAATTGGGAAGAAAAACTGTTTTTT
>many|TRBV5-1|TRBJ2-7|NA
CASSSGGFRGEQYF
TGCGCCAGCAGCTCGGGAGGATTTAGGGGGGAGCAGTACTTC
>NA|TRBV10-3|TRBJ1-4|TRBD1
CAIRDRDREKLFF
TGTGCCATCAGGGACAGGGATCGGGAAAAACTGTTTTTT